This T cell receptor beta chain was retrieved from a study of low-dose radiotherapy and immunotherapy resistance in tumors. In this sample, this clonotype turned up many times. Germline loops: CDR1 LGHDT, CDR2 YNNKEL (reference sequence). The CDR3 is made up of 13 amino acids. Trimming shortened V by 1 base and J by 4 bases, and 5 bases separated the two germline ends. Sample time point: after trial treatment. As for treatment: LDRT plus nivolumab, ipilimumab, low-dose cyclophosphamide and aspirin (RACIN trial). Primers targeting TRAV and TRBV primed first-strand cDNA, covering alpha and beta chains. The authors ran around 18 PCR cycles to amplify TCRs with a constant-region primer and V-primer adapter. In TCRdb, the reads were re-called with MiXCR into one record per CDR3 protein. The table includes tens of thousands of distinct CDR3 sequences, about 25% detected once.

Here the sequenced sample was PBMCs, taken after low-dose radiotherapy plus immunotherapy. The chain recombines TRBV3-1 with TRBJ2-1; D is unresolved. This clonotype was sampled from a male donor with prostate cancer. CDR3 residues: CASSQVAYNEQFF. The CDR3 DNA sequence: TGTGCCAGCAGCCAAGTGGCTTACAATGAGCAGTTCTTC.